The 14 T cell receptor beta chains below were found in one sample sequenced in a study of blood T cell repertoires in COVID-19. Libraries were prepared by immunoSEQ multiplex PCR; TCRdb keeps only in-frame clonotypes and omits some of them. The table includes about 170,000 clones, more than 65% detected once. Sequencing used PBMCs or T cells enriched from blood (not recorded which). The source is a man aged 45-65 years who had recovered from COVID-19.

This sequence joins TRBV11-2 and TRBJ2-2, with D unresolved. The CDR3 covers 15 residues. V lost 4 bases, J lost 0 bases, and 9 bases lay in between. Germline CDR1 reads SGHAT; CDR2 reads FQNNGV. CDR3 DNA: TGTGCCAGCAGCTCAGATAACACGAACACCGGGGAGCTGTTTTTT. It specifies CASSSDNTNTGELFF.

V gene TRBV11-2 combines with J gene TRBJ1-1, with D possibly matching TRBD1 (6 bases). There are 13 residues in the CDR3. The V end lost 9 bases, the J end lost 6 bases, and 17 bases lay between the germline ends. CDR1 is SGHAT, CDR2 FQNNGV, per germline. Here the CDR3 reads CARNREGVPEAFF. In DNA form, the CDR3 reads TGTGCCAGAAACCGGGAGGGGGTTCCTGAAGCTTTCTTT.

The CDR3 is CASSEPPTGALGIYEQYF. The CDR3 DNA follows: TGTGCCAGCAGTGAACCCCCAACAGGGGCCCTGGGAATATACGAGCAGTACTTC. The rearrangement links TRBV6-1 to TRBJ2-7; the match to TRBD1 covers 7 bases. Germline loops: CDR1 MNHNS, CDR2 SASEGT. CDR3 length: 18 amino acids. V lost 2 bases to trimming and J lost 4 bases; unmatched junction nucleotides: 17.

This sequence joins TRBV4-2 and TRBJ2-1; 12 nucleotides agree with TRBD2. V was clipped by 1 base and J by 4 bases; unmatched bases: 8. This CDR3 contains 18 residues. The V gene's germline CDR1 is LGHNA and CDR2 YNFKEQ. Here the CDR3 DNA reads TGTGCCAGCAGCCAAGCTTCCCAGCTAGCGGGGGGGTACAATGAGCAGTTCTTC. Residues: CASSQASQLAGGYNEQFF.

V usage is TRBV3-1 (or the pseudogene TRBV3-2) and J usage is TRBJ2-5, with 7 bases aligning to TRBD2. CDR3 length equals 16 residues. Trimming removed 0 bases from V and 2 bases from J; junction bases left unmatched: 6. Germline lookup yields CDR1 LGHDT and CDR2 YNNKEL (reference sequence). The CDR3 nucleotides read TGTGCCAGCAGCCAAGATGTGGCTAGCGGACAAGAGACCCAGTACTTC. Translation gives CASSQDVASGQETQYF.

The chain is built from TRBV4-1 and TRBJ1-1; 7 nucleotides line up with TRBD1. Germline-derived CDR1 and CDR2 are MGHRA and YSYEKL. The CDR3 is 15 residues long. V shed 3 bases and J 6 bases; nucleotides not matched to a gene: 10. The CDR3 DNA reads TGCGCCAGCAGCCAGGTGACAGGGATTGCCGCTGAAGCTTTCTTT. Protein: CASSQVTGIAAEAFF.

The chain is built from TRBV27 and TRBJ1-1; perhaps TRBD1 as D (6 bases). CDR3 length: 15 residues. V was pared by 2 bases and J by 7 bases, with 17 bases between. Germline loops: CDR1 MNHEY, CDR2 SMNVEV (reference sequence). The CDR3 sequence: CASSLHNTGSYEAFF. In DNA, the CDR3 is TGTGCCAGCAGTTTACATAACACAGGGTCTTATGAAGCTTTCTTT.

Comment on this clone: Other DNA sequences in the sample encode the same CDR3. The chain has TRBV7-9 and TRBJ1-5; TRBD1 matches at 9 bases. The CDR3 is made up of 14 amino acids. J lost 7 bases, V lost 0 bases, and 1 base had no gene match. Germline assignment: CDR1 SEHNR and CDR2 FQNEAQ (reference sequence). CDR3 loop: CASSLATGGQPQHF. CDR3 sequence (DNA): TGTGCCAGCAGCTTAGCGACAGGGGGACAGCCCCAGCATTTT.

The gene calls are TRBV13 and TRBJ2-2; 9 bases match TRBD1. Per germline, CDR1 PRHDT and CDR2 FYEKMQ (reference sequence). The CDR3 loop spans 16 amino acids. Trimming cost V 7 bases and J 7 bases; bases outside gene matches: 13. The CDR3 here is CASKLVGTGFGGELFF. CDR3 bases: TGTGCCAGCAAGCTAGTAGGGACAGGGTTCGGCGGGGAGCTGTTTTTT.

This clone was detected only a few times. V usage is TRBV27 and J usage is TRBJ1-2, with D tentatively TRBD1 (5 bases). Deletions cut 2 bases from V and 1 base from J, with 14 bases between. Germline values: CDR1 MNHEY, CDR2 SMNVEV (reference sequence). The CDR3 runs to 16 residues. In DNA form, the CDR3 reads TGTGCCAGCAGTTTAATTCCCCAGGGAAGTAACTATGGCTACACCTTC. Protein: CASSLIPQGSNYGYTF.

This chain uses TRBV18 with TRBJ2-7, with D possibly being TRBD2 (5 bases). The V end was cut by 4 bases, the J end by 0 bases, with 10 bases between. The germline V gene encodes CDR1 KGHSH and CDR2 LQKENI. CDR3 length: 14 amino acids. In DNA form, the CDR3 reads TGTGCCAGCTCACACACTAGGAGCTCCTACGAGCAGTACTTC. Encoded protein: CASSHTRSSYEQYF.

The rearrangement links TRBV29-1 to TRBJ1-1, with D possibly TRBD1 on 6 matching bases. The CDR3 totals 13 residues. Germline values: CDR1 SQVTM, CDR2 ANQGSEA. Deletions cut 7 bases from V and 1 base from J, with 13 bases between. CDR3 amino acids: CSAKGGWNTEAFF. DNA of the CDR3: TGCAGCGCCAAGGGGGGGTGGAACACTGAAGCTTTCTTT.

V usage is TRBV7-9 and J usage is TRBJ1-1, with TRBD1 matching 7 bases. This CDR3 is 12 amino acids long. Germline values: CDR1 SEHNR, CDR2 FQNEAQ (reference sequence). Trimming removed 4 bases from V and 7 bases from J; junction bases left unmatched: 3. CDR3 sequence reads: CASSWGTVEAFF. The CDR3 bases are TGTGCCAGCAGCTGGGGGACAGTTGAAGCTTTCTTT.

This chain's CDR3 is CASSLTGGPYEQYF. CDR3 nucleotides: TGCGCCAGCAGCTTAACAGGGGGTCCCTACGAGCAGTACTTC. This chain joins TRBV5-1 and TRBJ2-7; 8 bases line up with TRBD1. CDR1 and CDR2 (germline): SGHRS, YFSETQ. J was trimmed by 2 bases and V by 2 bases; bases with no gene match: 3. This CDR3 contains 14 residues.